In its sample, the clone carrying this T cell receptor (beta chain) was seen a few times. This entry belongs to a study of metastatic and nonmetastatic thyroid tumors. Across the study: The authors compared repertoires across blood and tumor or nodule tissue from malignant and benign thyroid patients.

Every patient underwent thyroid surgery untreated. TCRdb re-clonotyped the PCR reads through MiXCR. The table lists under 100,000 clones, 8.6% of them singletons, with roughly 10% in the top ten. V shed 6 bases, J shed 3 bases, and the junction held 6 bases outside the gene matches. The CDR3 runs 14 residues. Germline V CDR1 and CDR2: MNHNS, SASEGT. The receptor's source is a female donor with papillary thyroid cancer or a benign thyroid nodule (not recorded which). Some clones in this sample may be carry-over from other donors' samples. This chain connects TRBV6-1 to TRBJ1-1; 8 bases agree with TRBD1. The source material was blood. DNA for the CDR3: TGTGCCAGCAGCCCGACAGGGGTGGACACTGAAGCTTTCTTT. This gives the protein CASSPTGVDTEAFF.